This TCR beta chain originates from a study of CD8+ T cells in alopecia areata. Study-wide results and caveats: An increase in clonality over normal scalp was evident in lesional scalp, especially alopecia totalis/universalis.

This clone has just a few counts. Its target is not known. Extracted RNA was reverse transcribed, and the resulting cDNA served as sequencing template. The repertoire was sequenced with immunoSEQ multiplex PCR; TCRdb's copy has only in-frame clones and lacks some. The repertoire has around 150,000 clones, 80% to 90% of them found once; the top ten carry around 25%. Regarding treatment: oral pan-JAK inhibitor, 5-10 mg twice daily. Sequencing was performed on CD8+ T cells sorted from blood, taken at week 4, from a patient treated with tofacitinib. The TCR originated in a human donor with alopecia areata.

The CDR3 region is CASSPAEGNYEQYF. The CDR3 bases are TGTGCCAGCTCACCAGCGGAGGGGAACTACGAGCAGTACTTC. This chain links TRBV18 with TRBJ2-7, with D possibly being TRBD2 (6 bases). The CDR3 runs to 14 residues. Germline values: CDR1 KGHSH, CDR2 LQKENI. Trimming took 2 bases from V and 3 from J, leaving 11 bases between them. Looking up the rest from reference TRBV18 and TRBJ2-7 gives the full variable domain: NAGVMQNPRHLVRRRGQEARLRCSPMKGHSHVYWYRQLPEEGLKFMVYLQKENIIDESGMPKERFSAEFPKEGPSILRIQQVVRGDSAAYFCASSPAEGNYEQYFGPGTRLTVT.